A single sample gave rise to the 17 T cell receptor beta chains below, sequenced in a study of cytomegalovirus exposure and HLA in healthy donors (dated by TCRdb to about 2017). Receptor libraries were prepared by the immunoSEQ multiplex PCR assay. The multiplex PCR relied on a mix of 60 forward primers for TCR Vbeta segments and 13 reverse primers for TCR Jbeta segments. The table comes from immuneACCESS by way of TCRdb, which keeps in-frame sequences with V and J called. Part of the clones is missing from these tables; in studies checked, under half for an unresolved V gene and the rest for unknown reasons. In this sample the table shows about 150,000 clones, 60% to 85% of which occur a single time. 2.5% to 3.5% of the sample comes from the top ten. Sequenced input: PBMCs. The source of these receptors is a woman between 50 and 59 years old in good health and CMV-seropositive.

The rearrangement uses TRBV27 and TRBJ2-7, with 9 nucleotides matching TRBD1. In germline, CDR1 is MNHEY, CDR2 SMNVEV (reference sequence). J gave up 4 bases and V 6 bases, and 7 bases lay outside the gene matches. This CDR3 is 14 amino acids long. In DNA, the CDR3 is TGTGCCAGCAGAATTCCGGGACAGGGATACGAGCAGTACTTC. Amino acid sequence: CASRIPGQGYEQYF.

In its sample, this clone was seen a few times. The CDR3 sequence: CASSLDFWERNTEAFF. The DNA of the CDR3 is TGTGCCAGCAGTCTGGACTTTTGGGAACGGAACACTGAAGCTTTCTTT. The V call is TRBV27, the J call TRBJ1-1; no firm D call. CDR1 and CDR2 (germline): MNHEY, SMNVEV (reference sequence). Deletions cut 5 bases from V and 1 base from J, with 17 bases between. The CDR3 sequence is 16 residues long.

The rearrangement links TRBV28 to TRBJ2-7; 8 bases map to TRBD1. J gave up 3 bases and V 3 bases, and 4 bases lay outside the gene matches. Germline V CDR1 and CDR2: MDHEN, SYDVKM. This CDR3 contains 14 residues. The CDR3 is CASSFARGHYEQYF. The CDR3 region has the DNA TGTGCCAGCAGTTTCGCCAGGGGGCACTACGAGCAGTACTTC.

The rearrangement links TRBV5-1 to TRBJ1-1; 7 bases map to TRBD1. The ends lost 6 bases at V and 3 bases at J; junction bases unmatched: 8. This CDR3 is 14 amino acids long. Germline CDR1 and CDR2: SGHRS and YFSETQ. For the CDR3, the DNA is TGCGCCAGCACCCGGGACAGAATCGACACTGAAGCTTTCTTT. Residues: CASTRDRIDTEAFF.

The V and J genes are TRBV5-1 and TRBJ2-1, with 10 bases fitting TRBD2. CDR1 and CDR2 from the germline V gene are SGHRS and YFSETQ. This CDR3 comprises 17 residues. Trimming removed 0 bases from V and 1 base from J; junction bases left unmatched: 4. The CDR3 region is CASSLGLAGASYNEQFF. CDR3 bases: TGCGCCAGCAGCTTGGGGCTAGCGGGGGCGTCCTACAATGAGCAGTTCTTC.

This clone was seen only once. This chain uses TRBV6-5 with TRBJ2-1, with 11 bases aligning to TRBD2. Trimming took 5 bases from V and 5 from J; bases not matched to a gene: 5. Germline V CDR1 and CDR2: MNHEY, SVGAGI. The CDR3 loop spans 15 amino acids. The CDR3 loop is CASSLGTSGHNEQFF. The CDR3 DNA reads as TGTGCCAGCAGTCTCGGGACTAGCGGTCACAATGAGCAGTTCTTC.

The table lists this clone with a count of one. This chain connects TRBV18 to TRBJ2-6; TRBD2 might be the D (6 bases). Trimming took 3 bases from V and 0 from J, leaving 18 bases between them. Germline CDR1 reads KGHSH; CDR2 reads LQKENI. This CDR3 is built from 19 residues. In nucleotides, the CDR3 is TGTGCCAGCTCACCGAATGGGGGGTCCCATACCTCTGGGGCCAACGTCCTGACTTTC. It specifies CASSPNGGSHTSGANVLTF.

V is TRBV4-1 and J is TRBJ1-3; D is unresolved. This CDR3 contains 14 residues. Germline V lookup: CDR1 MGHRA, CDR2 YSYEKL. V dropped 6 bases and J dropped 2 bases, with 11 bases sitting between them. CDR3 region: CASSFNFPGNTIYF. In nucleotides, the CDR3 is TGCGCCAGCAGTTTCAACTTTCCTGGAAACACCATATATTTT.

The chain links TRBV30 to TRBJ1-6, with D tentatively TRBD1 (6 bases). V dropped 0 bases and J dropped 19 bases, with 13 bases sitting between them. The length of the CDR3 is 11 residues. The germline V gene encodes CDR1 GTSNPN and CDR2 SVGIG (reference sequence). This chain's CDR3 is CAWSVDDRRHF. CDR3 sequence (DNA): TGTGCCTGGAGTGTGGACGACAGGCGACACTTT.

The V and J genes are TRBV6-5 and TRBJ2-7, with 8 bases lining up with TRBD2. After removal of 6 bases from V and 3 bases from J, the junction contained 10 bases not matched to a gene. This CDR3 contains 15 residues. Germline V gene data show CDR1 as MNHEY and CDR2 as SVGAGI. The CDR3 DNA follows: TGTGCCAGCAGCCGAGGGACTAGGTTAAACTACGAGCAGTACTTC. This codes for CASSRGTRLNYEQYF.

This clone was recorded a few times. This CDR3 is also generated by other DNA sequences in the sample. The J gene is TRBJ1-5, the V gene TRBV19, with D possibly TRBD1 on 5 matching bases. In germline, CDR1 is LNHDA, CDR2 SQIVND (reference sequence). The V gene lost 8 bases and the J gene lost 2 bases, with 13 bases spanning the gap. This CDR3 comprises 14 residues. The CDR3 loop is CASSTTGGNQPQHF. The CDR3 coding sequence is TGTGCCAGTTCCACCACGGGGGGCAATCAGCCCCAGCATTTT.

V and J are TRBV28 and TRBJ1-4; tentative D call: TRBD1 (5 bases). This CDR3 is 15 amino acids long. Germline lookup yields CDR1 MDHEN and CDR2 SYDVKM. Trimming pared 6 bases from V and 8 bases from J, leaving 19 bases between. CDR3 loop: CASRPLRGAQEKLFF. The DNA of the CDR3 is TGTGCCAGCAGACCCCTTCGTGGGGCGCAAGAAAAACTGTTTTTT. Combining the CDR3 with reference TRBV28 and TRBJ1-4 gives the whole variable domain DVKVTQSSRYLVKRTGEKVFLECVQDMDHENMFWYRQDPGLGLRLIYFSYDVKMKEKGDIPEGYSVSREKKERFSLILESASTNQTSMYLCASRPLRGAQEKLFFGSGTQLSVL.

V and J are TRBV15 and TRBJ1-6, with 8 bases matching TRBD1. Germline CDR1 reads LNHNV; CDR2 reads YYDKDF (reference sequence). The trim removed 0 bases at V and 5 bases at J, leaving 3 bases unmatched. The CDR3 runs to 16 residues. The CDR3 sequence: CATSRDPGGHNSPLHF. The CDR3 bases are TGTGCCACCAGCAGAGATCCAGGGGGCCATAATTCACCCCTCCACTTT.

This clone was seen more than once but under ten times. The chain couples TRBV6-1 to TRBJ1-2, with 12 bases identical to TRBD1. There are 14 residues in the CDR3. V lost 6 bases to trimming and J lost 8 bases; unmatched junction nucleotides: 7. Germline values: CDR1 MNHNS, CDR2 SASEGT. CDR3 nucleotide sequence: TGTGCCAGCAGACCGGGACAGGGGGCCTGGGGCTACACCTTC. As protein: CASRPGQGAWGYTF.

The rearrangement links TRBV6-1 to TRBJ2-1; TRBD2 agrees at 11 bases. V shed 8 bases, J shed 6 bases, and the junction held 6 bases outside the gene matches. The CDR3 is 14 amino acids. CDR1 and CDR2 (germline): MNHNS, SASEGT. CDR3 coding DNA: TGTGCCAGCTTAGCGGGAGGGTGGGTCAATGAGCAGTTCTTC. Amino acid sequence: CASLAGGWVNEQFF.

The chain uses TRBV14 and TRBJ2-6; a weak D match, TRBD1 (7 bases). The germline V gene encodes CDR1 SGHDN and CDR2 FVKESK. The V and J ends lost 4 bases and 4 bases respectively, with 38 bases between them. This CDR3 contains 24 residues. The CDR3: CASSPWDASSQGLLEGAGANVLTF. In DNA form, the CDR3 reads TGTGCCAGCAGCCCTTGGGACGCCAGCAGCCAAGGTCTCCTGGAGGGGGCCGGGGCCAACGTCCTGACTTTC.

The V call is TRBV19, the J call TRBJ2-5; 8 bases agree with TRBD2. CDR1 is LNHDA, CDR2 SQIVND, per germline (reference sequence). With V trimmed by 4 bases and J by 5 bases, 6 bases remained unmatched. CDR3 size: 14 residues. The CDR3 sequence is CASSSGGSVETQYF. The CDR3 DNA reads TGTGCCAGTAGTAGCGGGGGGTCGGTCGAGACCCAGTACTTC. The full variable domain, with the rest looked up from reference TRBV19 and TRBJ2-5, is DGGITQSPKYLFRKEGQNVTLSCEQNLNHDAMYWYRQDPGQGLRLIYYSQIVNDFQKGDIAEGYSVSREKKESFPLTVTSAQKNPTAFYLCASSSGGSVETQYFGPGTRLLVL.